In this sample, the clone carrying this T cell receptor (beta chain) turned up many times. The antigen is not known. This sample is part of a study of T cell repertoires in cytomegalovirus infection. About the research overall: As its CMV epitopes, the study selected recently identified HLA-C-restricted and well-studied HLA-B-restricted targets. Both CMV infection and a matching HLA type were indicated by public TCR beta signatures.

V shed 3 bases and J shed 2 bases, with 9 bases lying between them. There are 14 residues in the CDR3. Per germline, CDR1 LNHNV and CDR2 YYDKDF (reference sequence). Study observations and caveats: HLA-C-restricted, CMV-specific TCR beta clonotypes were dominant ex vivo. There were carriers of CMV plus the relevant HLA, and cumulative public TCR beta family frequency identified them.

TCRdb called the reads again in MiXCR, with one record for every CDR3 protein. The sample comprises approximately 300,000 distinct CDR3 sequences, about 29% of which are singletons, and 20% rests with the top ten. The source was cultured PBMCs, collected from culture after CMV antigen stimulation. The chain has TRBV15 and TRBJ2-3; D unresolved. The sequence derives from a human donor in good health (CMV status not recorded). Some clones in this sample may be carry-over from other donors' samples. This CDR3 reads CATSSLLSTDTQYF. The CDR3 DNA sequence: TGTGCCACCAGCAGTCTCCTATCCACAGATACGCAGTATTTT.